Below, 2 T cell receptor beta chains from the same sample are listed, as sequenced in a study of Tregs in tolerant kidney transplant recipients. TCRdb's copy holds only in-frame clones and misses some; the assay was immunoSEQ multiplex PCR. The sample has about 83,000 clones; roughly 98% are singletons. The sample here was CD4+ T cells from blood, taken before the transplant. These receptors all stem from a human donor who received a combined kidney and bone marrow transplant.

J is TRBJ2-2 and V is TRBV9; 7 bases match TRBD1. Germline V gives CDR1 SGDLS, CDR2 YYNGEE. The J segment lost 0 bases and the V segment lost 3 bases, leaving 2 bases of the junction unmatched. The length of the CDR3 is 15 residues. CDR3 sequence reads: CASSEGQPNTGELFF. The CDR3 nucleotides read TGTGCCAGCAGCGAGGGACAGCCGAACACCGGGGAGCTGTTTTTT.

The chain combines TRBV7-9 with TRBJ2-7; D perhaps matches TRBD1 (5 bases). This CDR3 is built from 15 residues. Germline V CDR1 and CDR2: SEHNR, FQNEAQ (reference sequence). V gave up 5 bases and J gave up 5 bases, with 19 bases separating them. DNA of the CDR3: TGTGCCAGCAGCGGCCAGGGATTTCGACTCGACGAGCAGTACTTC. Its translation is CASSGQGFRLDEQYF. The whole variable domain, filled in from reference TRBV7-9 and TRBJ2-7, reads DTGVSQNPRHKITKRGQNVTFRCDPISEHNRLYWYRQTLGQGPEFLTYFQNEAQLEKSRLLSDRFSAERPKGSFSTLEIQRTEQGDSAMYLCASSGQGFRLDEQYFGPGTRLTVT.